This T cell receptor (beta chain) was identified in a study of identical twins. This clonotype showed up just a few times. TCRdb re-called the 5' RACE reads through MiXCR, storing one row per CDR3 protein. This sample has roughly 750,000 distinct CDR3 sequences, with around 20% found just once. CDR1 and CDR2 from the germline V gene are SGHRS and YFSETQ. Trimming pared 5 bases from V and 4 bases from J, leaving 8 bases between. The CDR3 extends over 12 amino acids. These same data were also listed under a study on T cells expressing NK-cell markers. In that study: The CD3+CD56-NKG2C+ fraction of a handful of donors was likewise dominated by these clonotypes.

Sequencing was performed on PBMCs. The chain recombines TRBV5-1 with TRBJ2-3, with D hard to call. The sequence derives from a woman aged 18-29 years in good health. For the CDR3, the DNA is TGCGCCAGCAGTGCCGTGGCAGATACGCAGTATTTT. It is translated as CASSAVADTQYF.